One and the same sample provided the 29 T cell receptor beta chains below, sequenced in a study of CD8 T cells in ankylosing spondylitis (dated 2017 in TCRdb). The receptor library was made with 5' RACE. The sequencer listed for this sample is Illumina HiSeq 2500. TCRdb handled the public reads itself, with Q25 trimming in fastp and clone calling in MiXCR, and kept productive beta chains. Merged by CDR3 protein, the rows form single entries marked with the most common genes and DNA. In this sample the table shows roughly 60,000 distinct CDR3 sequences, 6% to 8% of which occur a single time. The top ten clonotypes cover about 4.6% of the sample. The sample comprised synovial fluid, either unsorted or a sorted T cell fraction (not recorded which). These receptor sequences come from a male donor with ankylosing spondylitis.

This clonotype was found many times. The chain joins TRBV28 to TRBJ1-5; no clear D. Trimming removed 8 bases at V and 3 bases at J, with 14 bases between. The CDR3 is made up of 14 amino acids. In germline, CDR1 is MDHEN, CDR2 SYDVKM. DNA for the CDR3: TGTGCCAGCGTCCCGTCAGGAACCAATCAGCCCCAGCATTTT. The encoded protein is CASVPSGTNQPQHF.

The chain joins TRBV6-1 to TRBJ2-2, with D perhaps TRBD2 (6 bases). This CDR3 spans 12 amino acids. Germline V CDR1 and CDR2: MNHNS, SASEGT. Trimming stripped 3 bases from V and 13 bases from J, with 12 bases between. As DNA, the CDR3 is TGTGCCAGCAGTGACGGGAGATCCGCGCTGTTTTTT. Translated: CASSDGRSALFF.

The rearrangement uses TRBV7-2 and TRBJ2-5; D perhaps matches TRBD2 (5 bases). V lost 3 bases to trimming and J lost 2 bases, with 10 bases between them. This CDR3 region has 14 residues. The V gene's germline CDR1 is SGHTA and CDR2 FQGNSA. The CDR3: CASSLGSRQETQYF. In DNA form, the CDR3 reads TGTGCCAGCAGCTTGGGGAGCAGACAAGAGACCCAGTACTTC.

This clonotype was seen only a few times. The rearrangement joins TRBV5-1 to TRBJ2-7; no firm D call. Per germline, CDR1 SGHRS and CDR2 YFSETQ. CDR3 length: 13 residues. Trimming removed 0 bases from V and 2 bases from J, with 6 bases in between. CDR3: CASSLDRAYEQYF. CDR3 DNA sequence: TGCGCCAGCAGCTTGGACAGAGCCTACGAGCAGTACTTC.

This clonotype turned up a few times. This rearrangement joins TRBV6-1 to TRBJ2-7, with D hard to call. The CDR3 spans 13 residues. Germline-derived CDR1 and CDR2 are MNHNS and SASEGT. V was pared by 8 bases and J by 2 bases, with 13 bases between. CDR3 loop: CASREDGTYEQYF. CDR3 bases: TGTGCCAGCCGCGAGGACGGAACCTACGAGCAGTACTTC.

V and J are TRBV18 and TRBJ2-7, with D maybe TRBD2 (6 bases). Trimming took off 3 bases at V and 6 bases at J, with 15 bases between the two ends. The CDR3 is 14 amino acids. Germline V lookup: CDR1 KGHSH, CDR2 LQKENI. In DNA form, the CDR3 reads TGTGCCAGCTCACCTAGCGGTGGGGCGTCCGAGCAGTACTTC. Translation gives CASSPSGGASEQYF.

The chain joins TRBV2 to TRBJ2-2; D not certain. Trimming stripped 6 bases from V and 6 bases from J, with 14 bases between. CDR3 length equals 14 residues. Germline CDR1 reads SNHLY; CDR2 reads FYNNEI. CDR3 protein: CASSILQGPGELFF. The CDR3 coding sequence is TGTGCCAGCAGCATCCTCCAAGGGCCCGGGGAGCTGTTTTTT.

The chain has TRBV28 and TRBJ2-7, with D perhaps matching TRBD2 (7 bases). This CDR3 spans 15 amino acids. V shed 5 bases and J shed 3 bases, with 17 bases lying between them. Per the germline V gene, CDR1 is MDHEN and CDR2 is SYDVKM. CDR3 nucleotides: TGTGCCAGCAGTCCGGGATCGGGGGGCTTCTACGAGCAGTACTTC. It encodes CASSPGSGGFYEQYF.

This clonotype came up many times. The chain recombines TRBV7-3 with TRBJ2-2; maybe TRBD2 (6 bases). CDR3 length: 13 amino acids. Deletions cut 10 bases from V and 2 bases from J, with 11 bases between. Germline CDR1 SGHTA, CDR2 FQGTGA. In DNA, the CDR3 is TGTGCCATTGGGACTCCAAACACCGGGGAGCTGTTTTTT. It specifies CAIGTPNTGELFF. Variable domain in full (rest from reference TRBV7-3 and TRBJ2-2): GAGVSQTPSNKVTEKGKYVELRCDPISGHTALYWYRQSLGQGPEFLIYFQGTGAADDSGLPNDRFFAVRPEGSVSTLKIQRTERGDSAVYLCAIGTPNTGELFFGEGSRLTVL.

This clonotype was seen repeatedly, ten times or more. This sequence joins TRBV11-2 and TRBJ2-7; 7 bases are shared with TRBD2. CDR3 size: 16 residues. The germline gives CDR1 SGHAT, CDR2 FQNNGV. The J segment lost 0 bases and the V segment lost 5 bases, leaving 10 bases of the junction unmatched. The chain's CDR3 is CASSPSLAASSYEQYF. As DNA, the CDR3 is TGTGCCAGCAGCCCGTCCCTAGCGGCGAGCTCCTACGAGCAGTACTTC. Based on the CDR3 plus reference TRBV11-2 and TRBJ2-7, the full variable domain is EAGVAQSPRYKIIEKRQSVAFWCNPISGHATLYWYQQILGQGPKLLIQFQNNGVVDDSQLPKDRFSAERLKGVDSTLKIQPAKLEDSAVYLCASSPSLAASSYEQYFGPGTRLTVT.

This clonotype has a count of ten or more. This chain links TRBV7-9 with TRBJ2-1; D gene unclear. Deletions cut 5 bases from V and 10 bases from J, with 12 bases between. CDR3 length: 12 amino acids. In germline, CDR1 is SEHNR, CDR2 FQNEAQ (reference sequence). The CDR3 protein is CASSQSFGEQFF. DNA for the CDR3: TGTGCCAGCAGCCAAAGCTTTGGGGAGCAGTTCTTC.

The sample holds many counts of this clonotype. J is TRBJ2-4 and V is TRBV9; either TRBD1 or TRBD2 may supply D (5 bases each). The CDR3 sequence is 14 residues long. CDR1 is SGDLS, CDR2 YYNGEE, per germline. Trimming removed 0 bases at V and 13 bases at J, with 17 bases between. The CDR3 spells CASSVEGLASNQYF. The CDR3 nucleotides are TGTGCCAGCAGCGTAGAGGGGCTAGCTAGTAACCAGTACTTC.

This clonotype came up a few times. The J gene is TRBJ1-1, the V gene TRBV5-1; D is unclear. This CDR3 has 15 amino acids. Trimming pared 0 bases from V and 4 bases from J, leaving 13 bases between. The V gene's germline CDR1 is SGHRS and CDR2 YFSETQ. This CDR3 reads CASSLAGGLGTEAFF. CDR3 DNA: TGCGCCAGCAGCTTGGCGGGCGGTTTAGGCACTGAAGCTTTCTTT.

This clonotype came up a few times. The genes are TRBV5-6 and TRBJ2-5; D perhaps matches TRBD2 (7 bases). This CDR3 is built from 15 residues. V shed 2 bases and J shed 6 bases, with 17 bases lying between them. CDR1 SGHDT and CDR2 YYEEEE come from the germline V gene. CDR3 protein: CASSFRQAGAKTQYF. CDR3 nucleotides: TGTGCCAGCAGCTTCCGACAGGCGGGAGCAAAGACCCAGTACTTC.

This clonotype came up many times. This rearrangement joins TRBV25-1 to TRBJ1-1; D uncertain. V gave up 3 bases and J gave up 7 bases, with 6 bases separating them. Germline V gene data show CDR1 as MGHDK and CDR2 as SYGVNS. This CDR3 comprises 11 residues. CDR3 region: CASSDHGEAFF. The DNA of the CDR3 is TGTGCCAGCAGTGACCATGGTGAAGCTTTCTTT.

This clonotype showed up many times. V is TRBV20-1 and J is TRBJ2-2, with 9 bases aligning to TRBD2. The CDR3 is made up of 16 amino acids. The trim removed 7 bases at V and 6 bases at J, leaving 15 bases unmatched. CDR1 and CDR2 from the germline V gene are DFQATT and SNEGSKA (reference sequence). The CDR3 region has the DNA TGCAGTGTTTCTCGGTTCGTTAGCGGGAGATCCGGGGAGCTGTTTTTT. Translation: CSVSRFVSGRSGELFF.

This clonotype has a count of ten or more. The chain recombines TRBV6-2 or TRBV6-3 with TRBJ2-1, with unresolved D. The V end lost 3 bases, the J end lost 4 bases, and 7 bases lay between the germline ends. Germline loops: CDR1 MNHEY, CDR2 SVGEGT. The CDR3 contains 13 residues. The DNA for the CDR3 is TGTGCCAGCAGTTATGCCGGATACAATGAGCAGTTCTTC. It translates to CASSYAGYNEQFF.

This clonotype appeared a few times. This CDR3 reads CAWSLGQSVGEKLFF. In nucleotides, the CDR3 is TGTGCCTGGAGTTTGGGACAGTCGGTAGGGGAAAAACTGTTTTTT. The chain links TRBV30 to TRBJ1-4, with 7 bases that match TRBD1. Germline lookup yields CDR1 GTSNPN and CDR2 SVGIG (reference sequence). V was clipped by 2 bases and J by 8 bases; unmatched bases: 11. The CDR3 sequence is 15 residues long.

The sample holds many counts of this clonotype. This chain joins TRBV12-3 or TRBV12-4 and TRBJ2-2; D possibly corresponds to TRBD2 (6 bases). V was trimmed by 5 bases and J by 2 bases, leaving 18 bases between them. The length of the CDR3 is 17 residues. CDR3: CASSPSSGGRNTGELFF. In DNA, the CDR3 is TGTGCCAGCAGTCCCTCTAGTGGGGGGAGAAACACCGGGGAGCTGTTTTTT.

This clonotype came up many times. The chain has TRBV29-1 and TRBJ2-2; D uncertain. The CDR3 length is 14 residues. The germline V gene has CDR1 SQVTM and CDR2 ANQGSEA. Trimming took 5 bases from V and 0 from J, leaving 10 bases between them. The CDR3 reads CSVKTLTNTGELFF. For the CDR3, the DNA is TGCAGCGTTAAAACCCTGACGAACACCGGGGAGCTGTTTTTT.

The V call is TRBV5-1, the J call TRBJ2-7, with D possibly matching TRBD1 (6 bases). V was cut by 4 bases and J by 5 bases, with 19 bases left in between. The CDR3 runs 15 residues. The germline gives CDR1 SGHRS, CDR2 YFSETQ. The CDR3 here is CASSPRGSLDHEQYF. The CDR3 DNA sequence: TGCGCCAGCAGCCCCAGGGGAAGTCTGGACCACGAGCAGTACTTC.

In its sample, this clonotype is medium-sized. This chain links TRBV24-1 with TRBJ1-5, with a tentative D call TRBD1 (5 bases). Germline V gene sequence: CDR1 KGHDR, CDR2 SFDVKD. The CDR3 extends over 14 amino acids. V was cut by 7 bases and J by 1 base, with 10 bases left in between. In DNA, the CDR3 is TGTGCCACCAGGGGATCAGGGAGCAATCAGCCCCAGCATTTT. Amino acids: CATRGSGSNQPQHF.

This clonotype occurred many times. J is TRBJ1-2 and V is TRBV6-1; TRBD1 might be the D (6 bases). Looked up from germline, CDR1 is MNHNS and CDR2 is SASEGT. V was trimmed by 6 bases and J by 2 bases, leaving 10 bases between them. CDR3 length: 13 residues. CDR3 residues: CASRTGPNYGYTF. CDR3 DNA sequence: TGTGCCAGCAGGACAGGACCCAACTATGGCTACACCTTC.

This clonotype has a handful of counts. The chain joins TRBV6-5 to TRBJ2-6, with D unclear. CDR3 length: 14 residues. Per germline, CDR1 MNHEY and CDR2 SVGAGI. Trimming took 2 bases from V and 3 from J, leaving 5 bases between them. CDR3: CASSYAYGANVLTF. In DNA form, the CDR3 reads TGTGCCAGCAGTTACGCCTATGGGGCCAACGTCCTGACTTTC.

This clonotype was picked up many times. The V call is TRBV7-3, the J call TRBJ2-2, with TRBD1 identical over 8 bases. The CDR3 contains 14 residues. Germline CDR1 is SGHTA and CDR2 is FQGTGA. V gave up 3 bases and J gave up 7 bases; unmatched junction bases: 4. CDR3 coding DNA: TGTGCCAGCAGCTTCTCCGGGACAGGCGGGGAGCTGTTTTTT. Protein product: CASSFSGTGGELFF.

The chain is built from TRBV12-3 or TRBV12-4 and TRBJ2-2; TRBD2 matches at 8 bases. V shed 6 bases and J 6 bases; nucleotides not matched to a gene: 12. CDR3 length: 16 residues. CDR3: CASSPGTGGHPGELFF. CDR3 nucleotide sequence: TGTGCCAGCAGCCCAGGAACGGGAGGGCACCCCGGGGAGCTGTTTTTT.

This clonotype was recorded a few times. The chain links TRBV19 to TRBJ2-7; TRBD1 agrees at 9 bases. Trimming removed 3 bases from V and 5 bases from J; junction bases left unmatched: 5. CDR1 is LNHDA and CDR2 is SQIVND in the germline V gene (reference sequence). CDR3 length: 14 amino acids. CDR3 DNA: TGTGCCAGTAGTATCGGGACAGGGATCGACGAGCAGTACTTC. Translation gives CASSIGTGIDEQYF.

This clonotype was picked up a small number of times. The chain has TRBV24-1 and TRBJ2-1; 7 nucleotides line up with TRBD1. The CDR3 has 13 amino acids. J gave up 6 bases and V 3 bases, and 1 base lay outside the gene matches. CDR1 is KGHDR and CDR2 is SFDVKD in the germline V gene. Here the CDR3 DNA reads TGTGCCACCAGTGATGACAGGGCCAATGAGCAGTTCTTC. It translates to CATSDDRANEQFF.

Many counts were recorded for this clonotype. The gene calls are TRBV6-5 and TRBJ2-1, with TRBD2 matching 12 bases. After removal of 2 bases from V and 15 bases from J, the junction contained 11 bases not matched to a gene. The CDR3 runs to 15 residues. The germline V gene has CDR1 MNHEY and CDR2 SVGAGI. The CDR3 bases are TGTGCCAGCAGTTACCGACTAGCGGGAGTTAATTCTTGGTTCTTC. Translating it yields CASSYRLAGVNSWFF.